This T cell receptor beta chain originates from a study of blood T cells in healthy people across ages. V gave up 2 bases and J gave up 8 bases, with 10 bases separating them. The CDR3 totals 13 residues. CDR1 is SGHTA, CDR2 FQGNSA, per germline. The second PCR ran about 6 to 11 cycles with a sample-barcoded 5' primer and J-beta primers. One entry per CDR3 protein results from TCRdb running MiXCR on the 5' RACE reads. There are approximately 800,000 distinct CDR3 sequences in the sample; about 42% occur only once, and 15% to 20% lies in the top ten. This clonotype has a single count. Sequencing was performed on blood. This TCR came from an older man in good health. The J gene is TRBJ2-4, the V gene TRBV7-2; D gene unclear. The CDR3 DNA reads as TGTGCCAGCAGCTTACCCGGCTCACACATTCAGTACTTC. Protein sequence: CASSLPGSHIQYF.